Each of the 16 T cell receptor beta chains below was sequenced from the same sample in a study of blood T cell repertoires in COVID-19. Sequencing used immunoSEQ multiplex PCR; TCRdb keeps in-frame clones, though not all of them. The data hold about 55,000 clones, with approximately 80% observed a single time. Sequenced sample: peripheral blood. These receptors came from a human donor in a cohort sampled during active or convalescent COVID-19.

The rearrangement uses TRBV18 and TRBJ2-5, with 10 bases lining up with TRBD1. Germline V lookup: CDR1 KGHSH, CDR2 LQKENI. The V gene end was trimmed by 3 bases and the J gene end by 4 bases; junction bases not matched to a gene: 2. This CDR3 is 14 amino acids long. The CDR3 sequence is CASSPDRGRETQYF. In nucleotides, the CDR3 is TGTGCCAGCTCACCTGACAGGGGGCGAGAGACCCAGTACTTC.

The gene calls are TRBV21-1 and TRBJ2-7; the tabulated D call, TRBD2, remains unverified against the DNA. TRBV21-1 is recorded as a pseudogene. This CDR3 comprises 16 residues. The DNA for the CDR3 is TGTGCCAGCAGAAGGACTAGCGGGGGCCAACTCTACGAGCAGTACTTC. Translating gives CASRRTSGGQLYEQYF.

The rearrangement links TRBV9 to TRBJ1-4, with 7 bases aligning to TRBD1. There are 15 residues in the CDR3. Germline loops: CDR1 SGDLS, CDR2 YYNGEE. Germline trimming cut 3 bases from V and 4 bases from J; bases unmatched to any gene: 6. CDR3: CASSDNRGGNEKLFF. CDR3 bases: TGTGCCAGCAGCGATAACAGGGGAGGTAATGAAAAACTGTTTTTT.

This rearrangement joins TRBV6-5 to TRBJ2-3; no clear D. V was pared by 6 bases and J by 2 bases, with 15 bases between. The length of the CDR3 is 15 residues. CDR1 and CDR2 (germline): MNHEY, SVGAGI. This CDR3 is CASRSAHPFTDTQYF. CDR3 nucleotides: TGTGCCAGCAGGAGTGCTCACCCTTTCACAGATACGCAGTATTTT.

The rearrangement links TRBV7-8 to TRBJ1-2; the match to TRBD1 covers 9 bases. After removal of 5 bases from V and 5 bases from J, the junction contained 6 bases not matched to a gene. CDR1 and CDR2 from the germline V gene are SGHVS and FQNEAQ. The CDR3 is made up of 14 amino acids. The CDR3, as DNA: TGTGCCAGCAGCCCGGGACAGGGCGAGTATGGCTACACCTTC. Translating gives CASSPGQGEYGYTF.

The CDR3 region has the DNA TGCGCCAGCAGCCAAGGGGGGGTACAGGGGCCCTACACAGATACGCAGTATTTT. This encodes CASSQGGVQGPYTDTQYF. The J gene is TRBJ2-3, the V gene TRBV4-3, with D perhaps TRBD1 (7 bases). The CDR3 is 18 residues long. The germline V gene has CDR1 LGHNA and CDR2 YSLEER. V was clipped by 1 base and J by 2 bases, with 19 bases between them.

This clone has a single count. This chain links TRBV11-2 with TRBJ1-2, with 12 bases matching TRBD1. The CDR3 is 15 amino acids. Looked up from germline, CDR1 is SGHAT and CDR2 is FQNNGV. The V gene end was trimmed by 4 bases and the J gene end by 10 bases; junction bases not matched to a gene: 10. CDR3 loop: CASSSVGQGAFPYTF. CDR3 coding DNA: TGTGCCAGCAGCTCAGTGGGACAGGGGGCCTTCCCCTACACCTTC. The full variable domain, rest sourced from reference TRBV11-2 and TRBJ1-2, is EAGVAQSPRYKIIEKRQSVAFWCNPISGHATLYWYQQILGQGPKLLIQFQNNGVVDDSQLPKDRFSAERLKGVDSTLKIQPAKLEDSAVYLCASSSVGQGAFPYTFGSGTRLTVV.

The chain has TRBV27 and TRBJ1-5; tentatively, D is TRBD1 (6 bases). CDR1 is MNHEY and CDR2 is SMNVEV in the germline V gene (reference sequence). The CDR3 contains 15 residues. V was clipped by 5 bases and J by 0 bases, with 11 bases between them. CDR3 bases: TGTGCCAGCAGTCTCAGGGGTATTAGCAATCAGCCCCAGCATTTT. The encoded protein is CASSLRGISNQPQHF.

The chain is built from TRBV7-2 and TRBJ2-7, with a weak D call TRBD2 (5 bases). Germline assignment: CDR1 SGHTA and CDR2 FQGNSA. The CDR3 has 16 residues. Deletions cut 4 bases from V and 5 bases from J, with 21 bases between. The CDR3 DNA reads as TGTGCCAGCAGCTCCGGAACTAGGACGGGTTCCCACGAGCAGTACTTC. It is translated as CASSSGTRTGSHEQYF. The full variable domain, its missing parts supplied by reference TRBV7-2 and TRBJ2-7, is GAGVSQSPSNKVTEKGKDVELRCDPISGHTALYWYRQSLGQGLEFLIYFQGNSAPDKSGLPSDRFSAERTGGSVSTLTIQRTQQEDSAVYLCASSSGTRTGSHEQYFGPGTRLTVT.

The V gene is TRBV7-8, the J gene TRBJ1-4, with 9 positions matching TRBD1. The CDR3 runs 14 residues. V shed 3 bases, J shed 8 bases, and the junction held 4 bases outside the gene matches. From germline, CDR1 is SGHVS and CDR2 FQNEAQ. CDR3 DNA: TGTGCCAGCAGCTTCGGGACAGGGAACGAAAAACTGTTTTTT. This encodes CASSFGTGNEKLFF.

In nucleotides, the CDR3 is TGTGCCAGCAGCCCCGGGACAGGGGAATATGGAAACACCATATATTTT. It yields the protein CASSPGTGEYGNTIYF. The chain couples TRBV6-6 to TRBJ1-3; 10 bases match TRBD1. Germline-derived CDR1 and CDR2 are MNHNY and SVGAGI (reference sequence). This CDR3 is 16 amino acids long. V lost 6 bases and J lost 3; bases outside the gene matches: 8.

The rearrangement links TRBV6-2 or TRBV6-3 to TRBJ2-5, with 12 bases matching TRBD2. Germline V gene lookup returns CDR1 MNHEY and CDR2 SVGEGT. J gave up 4 bases and V 5 bases, and 8 bases lay outside the gene matches. This CDR3 has 16 residues. The CDR3, as DNA: TGTGCCAGCAGTACCGAGACTAGCGGGGGAGGAGAGACCCAGTACTTC. This sequence encodes CASSTETSGGGETQYF.

The V gene is TRBV4-3, the J gene TRBJ1-4; D is unresolved. The germline V gene has CDR1 LGHNA and CDR2 YSLEER. The germline V and J ends were trimmed by 0 bases and 2 bases, with 7 bases remaining between them. The length of the CDR3 is 15 residues. CDR3 DNA: TGCGCCAGCAGCCAAGAACTCTTTACTAATGAAAAACTGTTTTTT. This codes for CASSQELFTNEKLFF.

The chain links TRBV29-1 to TRBJ2-2, with unresolved D. V lost 0 bases and J lost 2, with 10 bases in between. Looked up from germline, CDR1 is SQVTM and CDR2 is ANQGSEA. This CDR3 has 15 amino acids. CDR3 sequence (DNA): TGCAGCGTTGAAGATTCTCAAGCTAACACCGGGGAGCTGTTTTTT. This sequence encodes CSVEDSQANTGELFF.

The rearrangement links TRBV7-2 to TRBJ1-3; unclear D gene. This CDR3 contains 15 residues. Germline V gene sequence: CDR1 SGHTA, CDR2 FQGNSA. The ends were cut back, 4 bases at V and 5 bases at J, with 15 bases in the middle. CDR3 nucleotide sequence: TGTGCCAGCAGCTCCCTCCGTGGAGTTAGAAACACCATATATTTT. Translating gives CASSSLRGVRNTIYF.

The chain combines TRBV4-2 with TRBJ1-2; 7 nucleotides line up with TRBD1. Germline-derived CDR1 and CDR2 are LGHNA and YNFKEQ. The V and J ends lost 0 bases and 7 bases, in that order; junction bases with no gene match: 20. The CDR3 sequence is 19 residues long. DNA of the CDR3: TGTGCCAGCAGCCAAGAAGTTTCGGGCAGGGGGGTTTTCGAGGGTGGCTACACCTTC. Protein: CASSQEVSGRGVFEGGYTF.